This TCR beta chain was captured by sequencing in a study of blood T cell repertoires in COVID-19. The table came from immunoSEQ multiplex PCR; TCRdb's copy has only in-frame clones and leaves some out. The sample contains about 190,000 clones, roughly four fifths of which appear only once. The TCR originated in a woman aged 45-65 years with acute or convalescent COVID-19. The sequencing input was peripheral blood.

The CDR3 region is CASSIWGTVEAFF. CDR3 in DNA: TGTGCCAGTAGTATTTGGGGGACAGTCGAAGCTTTCTTT. The chain carries TRBV19 and TRBJ1-1; TRBD1 aligns across 7 bases. The CDR3 totals 13 residues. The V segment lost 3 bases and the J segment 8 bases; nucleotides outside the gene matches: 6. Germline V lookup: CDR1 LNHDA, CDR2 SQIVND (reference sequence). The entire variable domain, with the rest obtained from reference TRBV19 and TRBJ1-1, is as follows: DGGITQSPKYLFRKEGQNVTLSCEQNLNHDAMYWYRQDPGQGLRLIYYSQIVNDFQKGDIAEGYSVSREKKESFPLTVTSAQKNPTAFYLCASSIWGTVEAFFGQGTRLTVV.